The clone carrying this T cell receptor (beta chain) was recorded a few times. These data come from a study of blood T cell repertoires in COVID-19. Study as a whole: Acute-phase and convalescent COVID-19 samples originated in the United States, Italy and Spain.

Methods used by the authors: Reference gene primer amplification gave estimated nucleated cell counts. This table comes from immunoSEQ multiplex PCR, and its TCRdb copy is limited to in-frame clones, with some not included. D and trimming were read from the DNA, whereas the V and J calls and clone size are those reported in that table. The table lists about 320,000 clones, approximately 85% of them singletons. CDR3 size: 14 residues. Deletions cut 5 bases from V and 4 bases from J, with 11 bases between. The germline V gene has CDR1 MNHEY and CDR2 SVGAGI. The receptor's source is a human donor in a cohort sampled during active COVID-19. The material sequenced was peripheral blood. The J gene is TRBJ2-2, the V gene TRBV6-5; a weak D match, TRBD1 (6 bases). The CDR3 nucleotides are TGTGCCAGCAGTCGGATCAGGGGCACCGGGGAGCTGTTTTTT. Translated: CASSRIRGTGELFF.